The next 17 T cell receptor beta chains were all read from a single sample in a study of patients and donors after allogeneic stem cell transplantation. TCRdb independently ran MiXCR on the RT-PCR reads; one entry per CDR3 protein. The table shows some 10,000 distinct CDR3 sequences, with around 20% occurring only once. Sequenced input: blood, either unsorted or a sorted T cell fraction (not recorded which). The receptors stem from a human donor who was either an allogeneic HSCT recipient or a stem cell or donor lymphocyte infusion donor (not recorded which). It is not recorded whose cells these are; they may come from a transplant donor.

The chain is built from TRBV6-1 and TRBJ1-1; 8 bases fit TRBD1. The CDR3 is made up of 13 amino acids. V shed 6 bases and J 5 bases; nucleotides not matched to a gene: 5. Germline CDR1 MNHNS, CDR2 SASEGT. CDR3: CASRDREITEAFF. The CDR3 DNA follows: TGTGCCAGCAGGGACAGGGAGATAACTGAAGCTTTCTTT.

This clonotype was counted only a few times. The J gene is TRBJ2-3, the V gene TRBV3-1, with 7 bases matching TRBD2. With V trimmed by 4 bases and J by 5 bases, 12 bases remained unmatched. The V gene's germline CDR1 is LGHDT and CDR2 YNNKEL (reference sequence). The CDR3 length is 16 residues. This CDR3 is CASSRQAGWEIDTQYF. CDR3 nucleotide sequence: TGTGCCAGCAGCCGCCAAGCGGGGTGGGAGATAGATACGCAGTATTTT.

This clonotype was recorded at least ten times. The chain combines TRBV7-6 with TRBJ1-1, with 10 positions matching TRBD1. This CDR3 region has 15 residues. The germline V gene has CDR1 SGHVS and CDR2 FNYEAQ. The V segment lost 5 bases and the J segment 5 bases; nucleotides outside the gene matches: 8. As DNA, the CDR3 is TGTGCCAGCAGCACCCGGACAGGGGGGAGGACTGAAGCTTTCTTT. It encodes CASSTRTGGRTEAFF.

At least ten counts were recorded for this clonotype. The CDR3 sequence is CASSRGTGVNTEAFF. The CDR3 DNA sequence: TGTGCCAGCAGTCGGGGGACAGGGGTGAACACTGAAGCTTTCTTT. The chain employs TRBV12-3 or TRBV12-4 and TRBJ1-1, with 10 bases lining up with TRBD1. The CDR3 sequence is 15 residues long. V was pared by 5 bases and J by 0 bases, with 3 bases of the junction left unmatched.

This chain connects TRBV3-1 to TRBJ2-3; 15 nucleotides align to TRBD2. There are 18 residues in the CDR3. The V gene end was trimmed by 7 bases and the J gene end by 0 bases; junction bases not matched to a gene: 8. Per the germline V gene, CDR1 is LGHDT and CDR2 is YNNKEL (reference sequence). This chain's CDR3 is CASTKGTSGGSSTDTQYF. CDR3 nucleotides: TGTGCCAGCACCAAAGGGACTAGCGGGGGGTCTAGCACAGATACGCAGTATTTT.

Note on this clonotype: One junction end disagrees with the germline gene, perhaps due to a read error. J is TRBJ1-2 and V is TRBV3-1; TRBD1 is a possible D gene (6 bases). The CDR3 contains 13 residues. Looked up from germline, CDR1 is LGHDT and CDR2 is YNNKEL (reference sequence). Written as DNA, the CDR3 is TGTGCCAGCAGCCAAGAGGGGGGGCGAGACAGAAACTTC. Translated: CASSQEGGRDRNF.

A few counts support this clonotype. This chain links TRBV7-2 with TRBJ1-3, with a weak D call TRBD1 (5 bases). The CDR3 spans 14 residues. The V gene's germline CDR1 is SGHTA and CDR2 FQGNSA. V lost 4 bases to trimming and J lost 3 bases, with 10 bases between them. The CDR3 sequence: CASSSGDSGNTIYF. CDR3 sequence (DNA): TGTGCCAGCAGCTCAGGTGACAGTGGAAACACCATATATTTT.

In its sample, this clonotype was seen a few times. The rearrangement uses TRBV7-9 and TRBJ1-5, with D hard to call. The CDR3 sequence is 15 residues long. Germline V gene data show CDR1 as SEHNR and CDR2 as FQNEAQ (reference sequence). Between the trimmed V and J ends, which lost 5 bases and 5 bases, there was a span of 16 bases. In DNA form, the CDR3 reads TGTGCCAGCAGCCCAAGTAGGCTCCCATATCAGCCCCAGCATTTT. It is translated as CASSPSRLPYQPQHF.

The V and J genes are TRBV20-1 and TRBJ1-5, with D perhaps matching TRBD1 (5 bases). CDR1 and CDR2 from the germline V gene are DFQATT and SNEGSKA (reference sequence). The V end lost 6 bases, the J end lost 3 bases, and 12 bases lay between the germline ends. The CDR3 consists of 13 residues. The CDR3 DNA follows: TGCAGTGCGGTCGGGACGGTCAATCAGCCCCAGCATTTT. It encodes CSAVGTVNQPQHF.

The rearrangement uses TRBV20-1 and TRBJ1-2; D unclear. The germline V gene has CDR1 DFQATT and CDR2 SNEGSKA (reference sequence). The CDR3 contains 12 residues. V lost 7 bases, J lost 2 bases, and 11 bases lay in between. CDR3 in DNA: TGCAGTGGTTTCAGCGGAAACTATGGCTACACCTTC. It translates to CSGFSGNYGYTF.

This clonotype was counted at least ten times. This chain links TRBV2 with TRBJ1-6; 8 positions match TRBD1. CDR3 length: 13 residues. The V segment lost 6 bases and the J segment 7 bases; nucleotides outside the gene matches: 2. Germline V gives CDR1 SNHLY, CDR2 FYNNEI. As DNA, the CDR3 is TGTGCCAGCAGGGACAGGGAGAATTCACCCCTCCACTTT. This sequence encodes CASRDRENSPLHF.

This clonotype was picked up many times. The chain carries TRBV7-9 and TRBJ2-5; no definite D call. CDR3 length equals 16 residues. V lost 1 base and J 4 bases, leaving 16 bases between the germline ends. Germline V gene sequence: CDR1 SEHNR, CDR2 FQNEAQ (reference sequence). The chain's CDR3 is CASSLEGRLRRETQYF. The CDR3 DNA is TGTGCCAGCAGCTTAGAAGGAAGGCTCCGTCGAGAGACCCAGTACTTC.

The rearrangement links TRBV13 to TRBJ1-1; no definite D call. The CDR3 has 14 amino acids. CDR1 and CDR2 from the germline V gene are PRHDT and FYEKMQ (reference sequence). V lost 9 bases, J lost 1 base, and 15 bases lay in between. The DNA of the CDR3 is TGTGCCAGTCTACCTCTTAACAGGAACACTGAAGCTTTCTTT. This translates into CASLPLNRNTEAFF.

This clonotype turned up a few times. The V gene is TRBV14, the J gene TRBJ1-6; tentative D call: TRBD1 (5 bases). CDR3 length: 15 amino acids. Germline lookup yields CDR1 SGHDN and CDR2 FVKESK. V shed 0 bases and J shed 6 bases, with 9 bases lying between them. In DNA, the CDR3 is TGTGCCAGCAGCCAAGAACAGGCAGTTAATTCACCCCTCCACTTT. Amino acids: CASSQEQAVNSPLHF.

The CDR3 DNA follows: TGTGCCAGCAGCTTACCCGACAGGGGTCTCGGCTACACCTTC. Translating gives CASSLPDRGLGYTF. This chain uses TRBV7-9 with TRBJ1-2; 8 positions agree with TRBD1. CDR1 is SEHNR and CDR2 is FQNEAQ in the germline V gene (reference sequence). The CDR3 has 14 residues. Trimming cost V 2 bases and J 8 bases; bases outside gene matches: 7. The full variable domain, rest sourced from reference TRBV7-9 and TRBJ1-2, is DTGVSQNPRHKITKRGQNVTFRCDPISEHNRLYWYRQTLGQGPEFLTYFQNEAQLEKSRLLSDRFSAERPKGSFSTLEIQRTEQGDSAMYLCASSLPDRGLGYTFGSGTRLTVV.

The rearrangement joins TRBV2 to TRBJ1-2; D is perhaps TRBD1 (6 bases). The germline CDR1 and CDR2 sequences are SNHLY and FYNNEI. Trimming took 3 bases from V and 1 from J, leaving 12 bases between them. This CDR3 is 15 amino acids long. For the CDR3, the DNA is TGTGCCAGCAGTGATGGGCAGGGGTTTAACTATGGCTACACCTTC. This codes for CASSDGQGFNYGYTF. The whole variable domain, filled in from reference TRBV2 and TRBJ1-2, reads EPEVTQTPSHQVTQMGQEVILRCVPISNHLYFYWYRQILGQKVEFLVSFYNNEISEKSEIFDDQFSVERPDGSNFTLKIRSTKLEDSAMYFCASSDGQGFNYGYTFGSGTRLTVV.

This clonotype has only a few counts. The chain carries TRBV4-2 and TRBJ1-3; D gene ambiguous. V shed 3 bases and J shed 2 bases, with 17 bases lying between them. Germline V gene data show CDR1 as LGHNA and CDR2 as YNFKEQ. CDR3 length: 17 residues. CDR3 residues: CASSQNPDIVTGNTIYF. The CDR3 DNA is TGTGCCAGCAGCCAGAACCCCGACATAGTCACTGGAAACACCATATATTTT.